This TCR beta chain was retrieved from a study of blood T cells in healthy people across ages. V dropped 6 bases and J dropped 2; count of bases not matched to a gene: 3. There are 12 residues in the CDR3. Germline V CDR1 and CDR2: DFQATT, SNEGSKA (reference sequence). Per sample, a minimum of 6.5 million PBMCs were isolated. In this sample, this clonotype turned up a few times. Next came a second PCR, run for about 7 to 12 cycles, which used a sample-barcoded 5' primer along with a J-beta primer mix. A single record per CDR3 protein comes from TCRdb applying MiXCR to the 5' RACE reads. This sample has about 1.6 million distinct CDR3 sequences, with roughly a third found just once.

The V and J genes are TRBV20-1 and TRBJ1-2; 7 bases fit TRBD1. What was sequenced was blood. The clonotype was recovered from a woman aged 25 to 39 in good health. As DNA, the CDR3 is TGCAGTGCCAGGGGGTCCAACTATGGCTACACCTTC. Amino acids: CSARGSNYGYTF.